A single sample gave rise to the 9 T cell receptor beta chains below, sequenced in a study of T-cell reconstitution after alpha-beta-depleted transplantation in children. As it was prepared, the TCRbeta library received unique molecular identifiers. TCRdb independently ran MiXCR on the PCR reads; one entry per CDR3 protein. Of 200,000 to 250,000 distinct CDR3 sequences listed, just under 8.5% are singletons. The sample was PBMCs, mostly from graft donor cells, taken 180 days after TCRalphabeta/CD19-depleted stem cell transplant. These receptors were taken from a male patient between 5 and 17 years old who had a stem cell transplant for acute lymphoblastic leukemia, so the T cells may come from the graft donor.

To note about this clonotype: With a much larger clone just one base away, this may be a read error. This chain uses TRBV7-9 with TRBJ2-3, with TRBD1 as a possible D gene (5 bases). Trimming took 5 bases from V and 2 from J, leaving 20 bases between them. This CDR3 has 17 amino acids. In germline, CDR1 is SEHNR, CDR2 FQNEAQ (reference sequence). CDR3 amino acids: CASSNQLTEWDTDTQYF. The CDR3 DNA reads as TGTGCCAGCAGCAACCAACTGACAGAGTGGGACACAGATACGCAGTATTTT.

This clonotype has at least ten counts. This chain joins TRBV7-8 and TRBJ1-5; D remains unclear. V gave up 0 bases and J gave up 5 bases, with 11 bases separating them. The CDR3 sequence is 15 residues long. CDR1 SGHVS and CDR2 FQNEAQ come from the germline V gene. CDR3 protein: CASSLALSPHQPQHF. The CDR3 nucleotides read TGTGCCAGCAGCTTAGCGCTCAGCCCCCATCAGCCCCAGCATTTT.

This clonotype was detected ten times or more. V is TRBV5-1 and J is TRBJ2-3; no definite D call. Germline V gene lookup returns CDR1 SGHRS and CDR2 YFSETQ. This CDR3 spans 12 amino acids. V was shortened by 0 bases and J by 6 bases, with 5 bases between the two germline ends. The chain's CDR3 is CASSLDGDTQYF. CDR3 in DNA: TGCGCCAGCAGCTTGGATGGGGATACGCAGTATTTT.

This clonotype came up many times. The J gene is TRBJ1-2, the V gene TRBV21-1; no DNA check was done on the table's D call, TRBD1. TRBV21-1 is annotated as a pseudogene. The CDR3 has 16 residues. Here the CDR3 DNA reads TGTGCCAGCAGCAAAGTGCCCCGGACGGGTCCCTATGGCTACACCTTC. It yields the protein CASSKVPRTGPYGYTF.

The sample holds many counts of this clonotype. The gene calls are TRBV28 and TRBJ2-7; 7 bases match TRBD2. J was trimmed by 3 bases and V by 5 bases; bases with no gene match: 7. The germline V gene encodes CDR1 MDHEN and CDR2 SYDVKM. The CDR3 is 14 residues long. The CDR3 here is CASSPAGVNYEQYF. DNA of the CDR3: TGTGCCAGCAGTCCTGCGGGAGTCAACTACGAGCAGTACTTC.

This clonotype was recorded at least ten times. CDR3 DNA sequence: TGCGCCAGCAGCTTGGCCATAGCTAACTATGGCTACACCTTC. Translating gives CASSLAIANYGYTF. The rearrangement links TRBV5-1 to TRBJ1-2; D ambiguous. Germline-derived CDR1 and CDR2 are SGHRS and YFSETQ. Trimming removed 0 bases at V and 0 bases at J, with 6 bases between. CDR3 length: 14 amino acids. Based on the CDR3 plus reference TRBV5-1 and TRBJ1-2, the full variable domain is KAGVTQTPRYLIKTRGQQVTLSCSPISGHRSVSWYQQTPGQGLQFLFEYFSETQRNKGNFPGRFSGRQFSNSRSEMNVSTLELGDSALYLCASSLAIANYGYTFGSGTRLTVV.

In its sample, this clonotype was seen many times. For the CDR3, the DNA is TGTGCCAGCAGTTCTTGGATGGAGACCCAGTACTTC. This encodes CASSSWMETQYF. The chain combines TRBV12-3 or TRBV12-4 with TRBJ2-5; D not certain. The V end was cut by 4 bases, the J end by 5 bases, with 8 bases between. This CDR3 contains 12 residues.

This clonotype was seen repeatedly, ten times or more. The J gene is TRBJ2-1, the V gene TRBV6-1, with 7 bases identical to TRBD2. With 10 bases clipped from V and 10 bases from J, the junction kept 13 bases outside the gene matches. This CDR3 is 13 amino acids long. Germline V CDR1 and CDR2: MNHNS, SASEGT. The DNA of the CDR3 is TGTGCCACCTCTGCGGGGGATGTCGTAGAGCAGTTCTTC. Translation: CATSAGDVVEQFF.

There are many counts of this clonotype. The chain joins TRBV29-1 to TRBJ2-5, with 8 bases identical to TRBD2. CDR3 length equals 16 residues. Looked up from germline, CDR1 is SQVTM and CDR2 is ANQGSEA. After removal of 1 base from V and 2 bases from J, the junction contained 9 bases not matched to a gene. The CDR3 is CSVEASGSVYQETQYF. In DNA, the CDR3 is TGCAGCGTTGAAGCGAGCGGGAGTGTCTATCAAGAGACCCAGTACTTC.